This record looks at one TCR beta chain sequence and its context. The data belong to a study of T cells in Graves' hyperthyroidism and ophthalmopathy. RNA transcripts provided the source from which TCR beta CDR3 regions were amplified. Researchers ran a first-round RT-PCR on the TCR CDR3 using the HTBI primer set. TCRdb independently ran MiXCR on the multiplex PCR reads; one entry per CDR3 protein. Among some 760,000 distinct CDR3 sequences listed, 14% were seen once. Trimming cost V 4 bases and J 5 bases, with 15 bases left between them. In germline, CDR1 is SGHRS, CDR2 YFSETQ. This CDR3 has 14 amino acids.

Sequenced input: blood. This chain uses TRBV5-1 with TRBJ2-5; D may be TRBD2 (6 bases). This receptor was obtained from a woman under 30 with Graves' hyperthyroidism. The CDR3 reads CASSADYQKETQYF. The CDR3 region has the DNA TGCGCCAGCAGCGCGGACTACCAGAAGGAGACCCAGTACTTC.